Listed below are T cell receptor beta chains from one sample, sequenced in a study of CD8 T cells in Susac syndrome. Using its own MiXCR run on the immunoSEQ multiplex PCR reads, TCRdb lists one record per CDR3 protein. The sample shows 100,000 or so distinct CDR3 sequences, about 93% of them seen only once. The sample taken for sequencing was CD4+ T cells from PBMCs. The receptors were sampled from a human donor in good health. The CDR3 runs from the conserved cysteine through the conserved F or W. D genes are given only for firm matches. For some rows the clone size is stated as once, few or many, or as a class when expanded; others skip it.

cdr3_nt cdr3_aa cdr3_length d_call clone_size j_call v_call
TGTGCCAGCAGCTCCAGAGGGGGGACCGGGGAGCTGTTTTTT CASSSRGGTGELFF 14 . . TRBJ2-2 TRBV7-2
TGCAGTGCTAGAGGGGTCAGGGGTGTAACTAATGAAAAACTGTTTTTT CSARGVRGVTNEKLFF 16 . . TRBJ1-4 TRBV20-1
TGTGCCAGCAGCTTGGAGGCAGAGAGCAATCAGCCCCAGCATTTT CASSLEAESNQPQHF 15 . . TRBJ1-5 TRBV5-5
TGTGCCAGCAGCTTAGAAATTGGAGACCAGTACTTC CASSLEIGDQYF 12 . . TRBJ2-4 TRBV7-2
TGTGCCAGCAGTTTGGGGACAGAAGCCCAGCCCCAGCATTTT CASSLGTEAQPQHF 14 TRBD1 . TRBJ1-5 TRBV13
TGCAGTGCTAGAGATCGAGGCGGGGGGGCTAACGGCGGGACCCAGTACTTC CSARDRGGGANGGTQYF 17 TRBD2 . TRBJ2-5 TRBV20-1
TGTGCCAGCAGTTTCCTAGACAGGATCTCCTACGAGCAGTACTTC CASSFLDRISYEQYF 15 . few TRBJ2-7 TRBV6-2/TRBV6-3
TGCGCCAGCAGCATAGGACAGGGGGACTATGGCTACACCTTC CASSIGQGDYGYTF 14 TRBD1 . TRBJ1-2 TRBV5-1
TGTGCCAGCTCGTACCATTCAGAAATGAACACTGAAGCTTTCTTT CASSYHSEMNTEAFF 15 . . TRBJ1-1 TRBV18
TGCGCCAGCAGCTCAGGGACGCTTAGGGCAGATACGCAGTATTTT CASSSGTLRADTQYF 15 . . TRBJ2-3 TRBV5-1
TGCGCCAGCAGCCCGAGGACGGCGTTCCCCCCACTGTTTTTT CASSPRTAFPPLFF 14 . . TRBJ1-4 TRBV5-1
TGCAGTGCTAGAGTCCAGGGAGGGGGCATGTCTGGCTACACCTTC CSARVQGGGMSGYTF 15 TRBD1 . TRBJ1-2 TRBV20-1
TGTGCCAGCACTCCCCCGGGGACTCCCTACGAGCAGTACTTC CASTPPGTPYEQYF 14 . . TRBJ2-7 TRBV7-8
TGTGCCAGCTCACCATACCTAGACAGGGCGTACGAGCAGTACTTC CASSPYLDRAYEQYF 15 TRBD1 . TRBJ2-7 TRBV18
TGTGCCAGCAGCTTATTTGGAGTCAGGGCTAGCACAGATACGCAGTATTTT CASSLFGVRASTDTQYF 17 . . TRBJ2-3 TRBV7-9
TGCAGTGCTTCCCCCTGGAAACAGGTCCCCTACGAGCAGTACTTC CSASPWKQVPYEQYF 15 . . TRBJ2-7 TRBV20-1
TGCAGCGTTGAACACATGGGGGAGACCCAGTACTTC CSVEHMGETQYF 12 . . TRBJ2-5 TRBV29-1
TGCAGCGTAGACTATAGCGGGGGGTACCAAGAGACCCAGTACTTC CSVDYSGGYQETQYF 15 TRBD2 . TRBJ2-5 TRBV29-1
TGTGCCAGCATGTCTTCGTTAGCGGCGAACACCGGGGAGCTGTTTTTT CASMSSLAANTGELFF 16 . . TRBJ2-2 TRBV4-2
TGTGCCAGCAGTGAGGGGGGATCTCGCACAGATACGCAGTATTTT CASSEGGSRTDTQYF 15 . . TRBJ2-3 TRBV6-4
TGTGCCAGCAGTGTTGGGCAGGGCTCCTACGAGCAGTACTTC CASSVGQGSYEQYF 14 . . TRBJ2-7 TRBV2
TGCAGTGCTAGAGGCGAGCGGGAGGGCTCCTACGAGCAGTACTTC CSARGEREGSYEQYF 15 TRBD2 . TRBJ2-7 TRBV20-1
TGTGCCAGCACGAACAGGGATGACAATCAGCCCCAGCATTTT CASTNRDDNQPQHF 14 . . TRBJ1-5 TRBV6-2/TRBV6-3
TGTGCCAGCAGCTTAAACGGGAGAGATGAGCAGTTCTTC CASSLNGRDEQFF 13 . . TRBJ2-1 TRBV11-1
TGTGCCAGCAGCGAAGTCCCCCAGGCGGGCACACAGCCCCAGCATTTT CASSEVPQAGTQPQHF 16 . . TRBJ1-5 TRBV7-2
TGCAGTGCTAGAGATTGGGAAAAGGGCTATGGCTACACCTTC CSARDWEKGYGYTF 14 . . TRBJ1-2 TRBV20-1
TGTGCCAGCAGTTGGCGCACAGGGGCCACTGAAGCTTTCTTT CASSWRTGATEAFF 14 TRBD1 . TRBJ1-1 TRBV27
TGCAGCGTTGAGGTCGCGGGTGTCGGGGAGCTGTTTTTT CSVEVAGVGELFF 13 . . TRBJ2-2 TRBV29-1
TGCGCCAGCAGCCAAGAACTAGCTGGTGAGCAGTTCTTC CASSQELAGEQFF 13 . few TRBJ2-1 TRBV4-3
TGTGCCAGCAGCATTAGAACCGTAACCCTCAGCTCCTATAATTCACCCCTCCACTTT CASSIRTVTLSSYNSPLHF 19 . . TRBJ1-6 TRBV7-2
TGTGCCAGCAGCCAAGAACGGACAGCTCCCTTTTATGGCTACACCTTC CASSQERTAPFYGYTF 16 . . TRBJ1-2 TRBV14
TGCAGTGCTAGTAGAGGGACCCAAGAGACCCAGTACTTC CSASRGTQETQYF 13 . . TRBJ2-5 TRBV20-1
TGTGCCAGCAGTCCGACAGGGAATGGCAATCAGCCCCAGCATTTT CASSPTGNGNQPQHF 15 TRBD1 . TRBJ1-5 TRBV2
TGCAGCGGCGGGGGGACAGGGATGAACACTGAAGCTTTCTTT CSGGGTGMNTEAFF 14 TRBD1 . TRBJ1-1 TRBV29-1
TGCAGTGCTAGCCAACTAGCGGGGGGCTCCGATGAGCAGTTCTTC CSASQLAGGSDEQFF 15 TRBD2 . TRBJ2-1 TRBV20-1
TGTGCCAGCAGGCAAACAGGAAGCAATCAGCCCCAGCATTTT CASRQTGSNQPQHF 14 . . TRBJ1-5 TRBV2
TGTGCCAGCAGCTCAGGGGGGCGAAACCTCGGAGAGACCCAGTACTTC CASSSGGRNLGETQYF 16 . . TRBJ2-5 TRBV7-2
TGTGCCATCACCTCGAGTCGACAGGGAAGAAACTCCTACGAGCAGTACTTC CAITSSRQGRNSYEQYF 17 TRBD1 . TRBJ2-7 TRBV10-3
TGCGCCAGCAGCTTGGGGGGCAGGGATTTCGATGAGCAGTTCTTC CASSLGGRDFDEQFF 15 . . TRBJ2-1 TRBV5-1
TGTGCCAGCAGCTTACCGAGCTCCTACGAGCAGTACTTC CASSLPSSYEQYF 13 . . TRBJ2-7 TRBV7-9
TGTGCCAGCAGTTACTCGAGTGCTAGCGGAACAACAGATACGCAGTATTTT CASSYSSASGTTDTQYF 17 TRBD2 . TRBJ2-3 TRBV6-2/TRBV6-3
TGTGCCAGCAGCGAGGGCGGGGCTGGCACCGGGGAGCTGTTTTTT CASSEGGAGTGELFF 15 . . TRBJ2-2 TRBV9
TGTGCCAGCGTGCTTGTGGGGGAGCCCTCTGGGGCCAACGTCCTGACTTTC CASVLVGEPSGANVLTF 17 . once TRBJ2-6 TRBV5-6
TGCGCCAGCAGCCGGGGGACTAGCTCGAAGGCAGATACGCAGTATTTT CASSRGTSSKADTQYF 16 TRBD2 once TRBJ2-3 TRBV5-1
TGTGCCAGCAGCCAAGATCGGGGACAGGTTTACAATGAGCAGTTCTTC CASSQDRGQVYNEQFF 16 TRBD1 . TRBJ2-1 TRBV14
TGTGCCAGCAGCCTTATGGGAGCTACCAATCAGCCCCAGCATTTT CASSLMGATNQPQHF 15 . once TRBJ1-5 TRBV6-1
TGTGCCAGCTCACCGATTCTCGACCTGAGGGGCACTGAAGCTTTCTTT CASSPILDLRGTEAFF 16 . . TRBJ1-1 TRBV18
TGCAGTGCCAGCAGACGAGGGGGCTCCTACGAGCAGTACTTC CSASRRGGSYEQYF 14 . . TRBJ2-7 TRBV20-1
TGTGCCAGCAGCTTCAGCAGGGGTCTCAACACCGGGGAGCTGTTTTTT CASSFSRGLNTGELFF 16 . . TRBJ2-2 TRBV5-5
TGTGCCAGCAGCCCGGGACAGGTCGTCGCCTACGAGCAGTACTTC CASSPGQVVAYEQYF 15 TRBD1 . TRBJ2-7 TRBV5-5
TGCAGCGTACCGGGACAGGGACTCTATGGCTACACCTTC CSVPGQGLYGYTF 13 TRBD1 . TRBJ1-2 TRBV29-1